This TCR beta chain was captured in a study of glioma-infiltrating T cells after dendritic cell vaccination. Across the study: At biweekly intervals, patients got three intradermal dendritic cell vaccine injections.

This sample's time point: after dendritic cell vaccination, including at tumor progression/relapse. CDR1 is KGHSH, CDR2 LQKENI, per germline. V lost 0 bases to trimming and J lost 11 bases, with 17 bases between them. The CDR3 covers 15 residues. Libraries were prepared by immunoSEQ multiplex PCR; TCRdb keeps only in-frame clonotypes and omits some of them. The table has tens of thousands of clones, 75% to 90% seen once. The TCR was taken from a human donor with glioblastoma. Sequenced here: blood, sampled after dendritic cell vaccination. The chain carries TRBV18 and TRBJ1-3, with D maybe TRBD1 (6 bases). CDR3 in DNA: TGTGCCAGCTCACCACCCCAAGGGGGAGTTTTTGCCATATATTTT. It codes for CASSPPQGGVFAIYF.